Following are 21 T cell receptor beta chains from one sample sequenced in a study of cytomegalovirus exposure and HLA in healthy donors. The study ran its PCR with 60 Vbeta and 13 Jbeta primers. The repertoire was sequenced with immunoSEQ multiplex PCR; TCRdb's copy has only in-frame clones and lacks some. The sample shows tens of thousands of clones, over 75% of them seen only once. What was sequenced was PBMCs. The receptor set was obtained from a male donor in good health and CMV-seropositive.

The J gene is TRBJ2-4, the V gene TRBV28; D remains ambiguous. This CDR3 is built from 15 residues. With 5 bases removed from V and 0 bases from J, the gap between germline ends came to 11 bases. Germline assignment: CDR1 MDHEN and CDR2 SYDVKM. The CDR3 bases are TGTGCCAGCAGTCGGGTTGACCTAGCCAAAAACATTCAGTACTTC. Amino acids: CASSRVDLAKNIQYF.

The chain is built from TRBV10-2 and TRBJ2-5, with TRBD2 identical over 9 bases. The germline V gene encodes CDR1 WSHSY and CDR2 SAAADI. Trimming at V came to 6 bases and at J to 5 bases, leaving 4 bases not matched to a gene. This CDR3 is 13 amino acids long. The CDR3, as DNA: TGCGCCAGCAGGGCCCTAGCGGGGGAGACCCAGTACTTC. Translating gives CASRALAGETQYF.

This chain connects TRBV9 to TRBJ2-7, with TRBD2 matching over 8 bases. Germline lookup yields CDR1 SGDLS and CDR2 YYNGEE. Germline trimming cut 0 bases from V and 0 bases from J; bases unmatched to any gene: 5. This CDR3 has 16 amino acids. CDR3 coding DNA: TGTGCCAGCAGCGTAGGAGCTAGCGGGCACTCCTACGAGCAGTACTTC. It specifies CASSVGASGHSYEQYF. The whole variable domain, filled in from reference TRBV9 and TRBJ2-7, reads DSGVTQTPKHLITATGQRVTLRCSPRSGDLSVYWYQQSLDQGLQFLIQYYNGEERAKGNILERFSAQQFPDLHSELNLSSLELGDSALYFCASSVGASGHSYEQYFGPGTRLTVT.

This rearrangement joins TRBV15 to TRBJ2-1; 9 nucleotides line up with TRBD2. The V gene end was trimmed by 1 base and the J gene end by 5 bases; junction bases not matched to a gene: 3. The CDR3 totals 15 residues. CDR1 and CDR2 from the germline V gene are LNHNV and YYDKDF (reference sequence). In DNA, the CDR3 is TGTGCCACCAGCAGAGGCGGGAGGGCCGACAATGAGCAGTTCTTC. Protein: CATSRGGRADNEQFF.

The rearrangement links TRBV18 to TRBJ2-7, with D maybe TRBD1 (5 bases). The CDR3 is 16 amino acids. CDR1 is KGHSH, CDR2 LQKENI, per germline. The V end lost 0 bases, the J end lost 4 bases, and 16 bases lay between the germline ends. The CDR3 region is CASSPPGHLPAYEQYF. The CDR3 DNA reads as TGTGCCAGCTCACCACCCGGACACCTCCCCGCTTACGAGCAGTACTTC.

In DNA, the CDR3 is TGTGCCAGTAGATGGACGGGAGGAAACACCATATATTTT. Its translation is CASRWTGGNTIYF. This chain connects TRBV19 to TRBJ1-3; no clear D gene. Germline loops: CDR1 LNHDA, CDR2 SQIVND (reference sequence). The CDR3 runs 13 residues. The V end was cut by 6 bases, the J end by 4 bases, with 10 bases between. The full variable domain, in which reference TRBV19 and TRBJ1-3 provide the parts outside the CDR3, is DGGITQSPKYLFRKEGQNVTLSCEQNLNHDAMYWYRQDPGQGLRLIYYSQIVNDFQKGDIAEGYSVSREKKESFPLTVTSAQKNPTAFYLCASRWTGGNTIYFGEGSWLTVV.

The V and J genes are TRBV9 and TRBJ2-2; 8 bases align to TRBD2. This CDR3 spans 17 amino acids. Trimming took 3 bases from V and 0 from J; bases not matched to a gene: 7. Germline V lookup: CDR1 SGDLS, CDR2 YYNGEE. The CDR3 DNA is TGTGCCAGCAGCGAACCGGGACTAGGGGCGAACACCGGGGAGCTGTTTTTT. This gives the protein CASSEPGLGANTGELFF. The whole variable domain, remainder taken from reference TRBV9 and TRBJ2-2, is DSGVTQTPKHLITATGQRVTLRCSPRSGDLSVYWYQQSLDQGLQFLIQYYNGEERAKGNILERFSAQQFPDLHSELNLSSLELGDSALYFCASSEPGLGANTGELFFGEGSRLTVL.

The chain couples TRBV29-1 to TRBJ1-1; TRBD1 aligns across 7 bases. From germline, CDR1 is SQVTM and CDR2 ANQGSEA. V was pared by 7 bases and J by 2 bases, with 7 bases of the junction left unmatched. The CDR3 extends over 13 amino acids. The CDR3 DNA reads as TGCAGCGCCTCGACAGGGACTAACACTGAAGCTTTCTTT. As protein: CSASTGTNTEAFF.

This clone appeared a few times. The chain recombines TRBV19 with TRBJ1-4, with a possible D match to TRBD1 (5 bases). The germline gives CDR1 LNHDA, CDR2 SQIVND (reference sequence). V was pared by 6 bases and J by 9 bases, with 14 bases between. This CDR3 contains 13 residues. The CDR3 reads CASSDSAYQKLFF. The CDR3, as DNA: TGTGCCAGTAGCGACAGCGCCTACCAAAAACTGTTTTTT.

The chain uses TRBV7-9 and TRBJ2-7, with 9 bases matching TRBD1. Germline V gene sequence: CDR1 SEHNR, CDR2 FQNEAQ (reference sequence). The CDR3 has 14 residues. V lost 4 bases and J lost 3; bases outside the gene matches: 4. Written as DNA, the CDR3 is TGTGCCAGCAGCTGGTCGGGACAGGGCTACGAGCAGTACTTC. Residues: CASSWSGQGYEQYF.

This sequence joins TRBV27 and TRBJ2-1, with 9 bases lining up with TRBD2. Germline CDR1 reads MNHEY; CDR2 reads SMNVEV (reference sequence). V shed 5 bases, J shed 0 bases, and the junction held 14 bases outside the gene matches. The CDR3 has 19 amino acids. CDR3 DNA sequence: TGTGCCAGCAGTCCAACCTCGATGCGGGAGGGCCTCTCCTACAATGAGCAGTTCTTC. Translation gives CASSPTSMREGLSYNEQFF.

The chain is built from TRBV28 and TRBJ2-5; D might be TRBD2 (6 bases). The CDR3 is made up of 12 amino acids. The germline gives CDR1 MDHEN, CDR2 SYDVKM. Trimming cost V 3 bases and J 8 bases, with 10 bases left between them. The DNA for the CDR3 is TGTGCCAGCAGTTTCGGGGGTACAACCCAGTACTTC. Translating it yields CASSFGGTTQYF.

The chain uses TRBV5-4 and TRBJ2-5, with a possible D match to TRBD1 (5 bases). CDR1 is SGHNT, CDR2 YYREEE, per germline (reference sequence). The CDR3 is made up of 13 amino acids. V lost 4 bases and J 1 base, leaving 8 bases between the germline ends. For the CDR3, the DNA is TGTGCCAGCAGCCCCAGGGTCCAAGAGACCCAGTACTTC. It codes for CASSPRVQETQYF.

The chain recombines TRBV28 with TRBJ2-4; 13 nucleotides match TRBD2. Per germline, CDR1 MDHEN and CDR2 SYDVKM. The CDR3 is made up of 18 amino acids. J was trimmed by 0 bases and V by 5 bases; bases with no gene match: 7. The CDR3 reads CASSVTSGRSLAKNIQYF. DNA for the CDR3: TGTGCCAGCAGTGTGACTAGCGGGAGGTCTTTAGCCAAAAACATTCAGTACTTC.

The CDR3 is CPSRKSGELFF. The CDR3, as DNA: TGCCCCTCCAGAAAGTCCGGGGAGCTGTTTTTT. This chain links TRBV4-3 with TRBJ2-2; the D is unclear. The CDR3 totals 11 residues. CDR1 LGHNA and CDR2 YSLEER come from the germline V gene.

The chain combines TRBV5-1 with TRBJ2-7; 9 positions match TRBD2. Germline CDR1 SGHRS, CDR2 YFSETQ. This CDR3 comprises 14 residues. After removal of 5 bases from V and 0 bases from J, the junction contained 3 bases not matched to a gene. The CDR3 loop is CASRPTSGSYEQYF. The CDR3 DNA is TGCGCCAGCAGACCGACTAGCGGCTCCTACGAGCAGTACTTC.

The V call is TRBV4-2, the J call TRBJ2-2, with D tentatively TRBD2 (5 bases). Germline CDR1 reads LGHNA; CDR2 reads YNFKEQ. Trimming took off 8 bases at V and 7 bases at J, with 8 bases between the two ends. The CDR3 sequence is 11 residues long. CDR3 protein: CASARVGELFF. The CDR3 DNA follows: TGTGCCAGCGCGAGGGTCGGGGAGCTGTTTTTT.

The chain has TRBV19 and TRBJ1-5; maybe TRBD1 (6 bases). Trimming took 8 bases from V and 2 from J, leaving 25 bases between them. The CDR3 sequence is 18 residues long. Germline V CDR1 and CDR2: LNHDA, SQIVND (reference sequence). DNA of the CDR3: TGTGCCAGTGTCCAACCACAGGGACGGGGGGTTCGCAATCAGCCCCAGCATTTT. It specifies CASVQPQGRGVRNQPQHF.

V usage is TRBV30 and J usage is TRBJ2-5; the match to TRBD2 covers 7 bases. After removal of 3 bases from V and 7 bases from J, the junction contained 5 bases not matched to a gene. The CDR3 length is 12 residues. CDR1 and CDR2 (germline): GTSNPN, SVGIG (reference sequence). As DNA, the CDR3 is TGTGCCTGGAGAAGGGAGGGGCCGACCCAGTACTTC. It specifies CAWRREGPTQYF.

The chain recombines TRBV28 with TRBJ2-7, with 9 bases matching TRBD1. The germline V gene encodes CDR1 MDHEN and CDR2 SYDVKM. V lost 5 bases to trimming and J lost 4 bases; unmatched junction nucleotides: 6. The length of the CDR3 is 14 residues. In DNA, the CDR3 is TGTGCCAGCAGTCGAACAGGGGGCAGGTACGAGCAGTACTTC. This gives the protein CASSRTGGRYEQYF.

The gene calls are TRBV7-8 and TRBJ1-4, with 8 bases matching TRBD1. Germline lookup yields CDR1 SGHVS and CDR2 FQNEAQ. The CDR3 is 14 residues long. V was pared by 5 bases and J by 8 bases, with 7 bases of the junction left unmatched. CDR3 in DNA: TGTGCCAGCAGCCGAGGACAGGGTGGGGAAAAACTGTTTTTT. It is translated as CASSRGQGGEKLFF.